This TCR beta chain emerged from a study of spatial heterogeneity in lung cancer. Study as a whole: Detected beta-chain sequences consistently exceeded alpha-chain sequences. Raw reads contained each unique TCR and UMI combination more than ten times on average.

A distinct unique molecular identifier was carried by each TCR cDNA molecule. TCRdb passed the 5' RACE reads through MiXCR, listing each CDR3 protein once. The sample consists of 15,000 to 20,000 distinct CDR3 sequences, 6% to 7.5% of them appearing once. Described time point: sample taken at primary tumor resection. About this clonotype itself: Its specificity is not known.

The study, taken as a whole, reports: Counts that tracked tumor mutation counts were those of expanded intratumoral alpha and beta TCRs.

This sequence originates from a female donor with early-stage non-small cell lung cancer. Sequencing was performed on lung tumor tissue, taken at surgery.

The CDR3: CASSAKAPPWTEAFF. Written as DNA, the CDR3 is TGTGCCAGCAGTGCTAAGGCCCCCCCGTGGACTGAAGCTTTCTTT. The V call is TRBV25-1, the J call TRBJ1-1, with no clear D. CDR3 length: 15 residues. With 4 bases removed from V and 5 bases from J, the gap between germline ends came to 17 bases. Germline V gene lookup returns CDR1 MGHDK and CDR2 SYGVNS.